This passage covers 29 T cell receptor beta chains from one sample sequenced in a study of blood T cell repertoires in COVID-19. Assay: immunoSEQ multiplex PCR; the TCRdb copy retains only in-frame clones and omits some. This sample yields roughly 150,000 clones, of which about 85% are seen a single time; about 2.5% belongs to the top ten. Sequencing was carried out using peripheral blood. The receptors originated from a woman between 70 and 85 years old with acute or convalescent COVID-19.

The V and J genes are TRBV20-1 and TRBJ1-2; a weak D match, TRBD1 (5 bases). Germline CDR1 and CDR2: DFQATT and SNEGSKA (reference sequence). The CDR3 spans 17 residues. V was shortened by 3 bases and J by 2 bases, with 22 bases between the two germline ends. The CDR3 DNA reads as TGCAGTGCTAGTCGGGGCCCCCGAGAGGCGGGAAACTATGGCTACACCTTC. It yields the protein CSASRGPREAGNYGYTF.

The chain is built from TRBV3-1 (or the pseudogene TRBV3-2) and TRBJ2-5; 7 positions agree with TRBD2. The V gene end was trimmed by 1 base and the J gene end by 3 bases; junction bases not matched to a gene: 8. This CDR3 is built from 16 residues. Germline values: CDR1 LGHDT, CDR2 YNNKEL (reference sequence). CDR3 residues: CASSQGTLAEKETQYF. As DNA, the CDR3 is TGTGCCAGCAGCCAAGGAACGCTAGCGGAGAAAGAGACCCAGTACTTC.

The V call is TRBV28, the J call TRBJ1-4; 7 positions match TRBD1. This CDR3 spans 15 amino acids. V gave up 2 bases and J gave up 13 bases; unmatched junction bases: 13. Germline CDR1 and CDR2: MDHEN and SYDVKM. CDR3 coding DNA: TGTGCCAGCAGTTTAAGCGTTGCCAGGGGGGTTAGACTGTTTTTT. As protein: CASSLSVARGVRLFF.

The CDR3 bases are TGTGCCAGTAACCACAGGGGGAGGTGGGGCACTGAAGCTTTCTTT. It encodes CASNHRGRWGTEAFF. V is TRBV19 and J is TRBJ1-1; 8 bases are a match to TRBD1. With 7 bases clipped from V and 4 bases from J, the junction kept 11 bases outside the gene matches. Germline V gene lookup returns CDR1 LNHDA and CDR2 SQIVND (reference sequence). The CDR3 has 15 amino acids.

This clone was counted once. The chain couples TRBV2 to TRBJ2-6, with 7 nucleotides matching TRBD1. V dropped 9 bases and J dropped 4; count of bases not matched to a gene: 3. Per germline, CDR1 SNHLY and CDR2 FYNNEI. This CDR3 region has 13 residues. This CDR3 reads CARTGAGANVLTF. CDR3 nucleotide sequence: TGTGCCAGAACAGGGGCAGGGGCCAACGTCCTGACTTTC.

This chain uses TRBV12-3 or TRBV12-4 with TRBJ1-6, with no clear D. Trimming cost V 2 bases and J 6 bases, with 5 bases left between them. This CDR3 contains 13 residues. CDR3 in amino acids: CASSLTSNSPLHF. The CDR3 nucleotides read TGTGCCAGCAGTTTAACCAGTAATTCACCCCTCCACTTT.

The chain combines TRBV6-5 with TRBJ1-4; the D gene is possibly TRBD1 (6 bases). From germline, CDR1 is MNHEY and CDR2 SVGAGI. The CDR3 covers 14 residues. Trimming pared 3 bases from V and 11 bases from J, leaving 16 bases between. The CDR3 loop reads CASSYGAGRGKLFF. As DNA, the CDR3 is TGTGCCAGCAGTTATGGGGCGGGGAGGGGGAAACTGTTTTTT.

The chain joins TRBV19 to TRBJ2-6; the D gene is possibly TRBD1 (5 bases). The V gene's germline CDR1 is LNHDA and CDR2 SQIVND (reference sequence). The CDR3 totals 15 residues. Trimming shortened V by 7 bases and J by 0 bases, and 10 bases separated the two germline ends. CDR3 sequence (DNA): TGTGCCAGTATTCCGACAGACTCTGGGGCCAACGTCCTGACTTTC. Encoded protein: CASIPTDSGANVLTF.

The rearrangement uses TRBV6-5 and TRBJ1-2; D might be TRBD1 (6 bases). The length of the CDR3 is 14 residues. Germline CDR1 reads MNHEY; CDR2 reads SVGAGI. V lost 6 bases, J lost 4 bases, and 15 bases lay in between. The CDR3 DNA is TGTGCCAGCAGCCGAACCGGGACACCCTATGGCTACACCTTC. It encodes CASSRTGTPYGYTF.

This chain links TRBV28 with TRBJ2-5; 7 bases are shared with TRBD2. The CDR3 sequence is 12 residues long. Germline CDR1 reads MDHEN; CDR2 reads SYDVKM. The CDR3 bases are TGTCGGACGGGGGGTTTAAAAGAGACCCAGTACTTC. Its translation: CRTGGLKETQYF.

V gene TRBV20-1 combines with J gene TRBJ2-3; D ambiguous. This CDR3 is built from 11 residues. The germline V gene has CDR1 DFQATT and CDR2 SNEGSKA (reference sequence). The V gene lost 6 bases and the J gene lost 4 bases, with 8 bases spanning the gap. The chain's CDR3 is CSAFVPDTQYF. The CDR3 region has the DNA TGCAGTGCCTTCGTCCCAGATACGCAGTATTTT.

The gene calls are TRBV6-5 and TRBJ1-1, with 9 positions matching TRBD1. The CDR3 contains 15 residues. The V gene end was trimmed by 3 bases and the J gene end by 3 bases; junction bases not matched to a gene: 5. Germline CDR1 is MNHEY and CDR2 is SVGAGI. CDR3 protein: CASSYGDRAYTEAFF. As DNA, the CDR3 is TGTGCCAGCAGTTATGGGGACAGGGCCTACACTGAAGCTTTCTTT.

The chain joins TRBV12-3 or TRBV12-4 to TRBJ2-7; TRBD1 matches 7 bases. V lost 4 bases and J lost 3; bases outside the gene matches: 3. The CDR3 is 13 residues long. The CDR3 here is CASSSTGVYEQYF. The CDR3 nucleotides are TGTGCCAGCAGTTCAACAGGGGTCTACGAGCAGTACTTC.

This chain uses TRBV10-2 with TRBJ1-1, with D tentatively TRBD1 (6 bases). CDR3 length equals 14 residues. The germline V gene has CDR1 WSHSY and CDR2 SAAADI. V shed 3 bases and J shed 3 bases, with 11 bases lying between them. CDR3 DNA: TGCGCCAGCAGTGAAGGGGGAGCTGACACTGAAGCTTTCTTT. Its protein is CASSEGGADTEAFF.

The rearrangement uses TRBV27 and TRBJ2-5, with D tentatively TRBD2 (7 bases). The CDR3 is 13 amino acids. V was trimmed by 6 bases and J by 5 bases, leaving 13 bases between them. In germline, CDR1 is MNHEY, CDR2 SMNVEV (reference sequence). The CDR3 nucleotides read TGTGCCAGCAGCCGGGGGGCCGGGGAGACCCAGTACTTC. It translates to CASSRGAGETQYF.

J is TRBJ2-5 and V is TRBV10-3; D gene ambiguous. V dropped 3 bases and J dropped 4 bases, with 9 bases sitting between them. The CDR3 is 13 residues long. The germline V gene encodes CDR1 ENHRY and CDR2 SYGVKD. In DNA form, the CDR3 reads TGTGCCATCAGTGATGGGTCAGGAGAGACCCAGTACTTC. This translates into CAISDGSGETQYF.

The chain combines TRBV19 with TRBJ1-6; D might be TRBD1 (6 bases). CDR1 and CDR2 (germline): LNHDA, SQIVND (reference sequence). V lost 4 bases, J lost 7 bases, and 17 bases lay in between. CDR3 length: 16 residues. This CDR3 reads CASSKDLGQGNSPLHF. Written as DNA, the CDR3 is TGTGCCAGTAGTAAAGACCTAGGCCAGGGGAATTCACCCCTCCACTTT.

This chain uses TRBV18 with TRBJ1-4; D may be TRBD1 (6 bases). The germline V and J ends were trimmed by 3 bases and 0 bases, with 11 bases remaining between them. Germline V gene data show CDR1 as KGHSH and CDR2 as LQKENI. The CDR3 length is 16 residues. The DNA of the CDR3 is TGTGCCAGCTCACCGAGGGGGGGTCCAACTAATGAAAAACTGTTTTTT. Its translation is CASSPRGGPTNEKLFF.

V is TRBV7-8 and J is TRBJ2-5; D might be TRBD2 (7 bases). Trimming pared 1 base from V and 5 bases from J, leaving 11 bases between. The CDR3 length is 14 residues. The germline V gene has CDR1 SGHVS and CDR2 FQNEAQ. CDR3 sequence: CASSLGGRGETQYF. The CDR3 DNA is TGTGCCAGCAGCTTAGGAGGGAGGGGGGAGACCCAGTACTTC. Filled out from reference TRBV7-8 and TRBJ2-5, the complete variable domain reads GAGVSQSPRYKVAKRGQDVALRCDPISGHVSLFWYQQALGQGPEFLTYFQNEAQLDKSGLPSDRFFAERPEGSVSTLKIQRTQQEDSAVYLCASSLGGRGETQYFGPGTRLLVL.

This chain joins TRBV7-2 and TRBJ2-3; 11 positions agree with TRBD2. Germline assignment: CDR1 SGHTA and CDR2 FQGNSA. The CDR3 is made up of 17 amino acids. After removal of 5 bases from V and 5 bases from J, the junction contained 12 bases not matched to a gene. The CDR3 here is CASSPSASGGPRDTQYF. In nucleotides, the CDR3 is TGTGCCAGCAGCCCGTCCGCTAGCGGGGGGCCGCGAGATACGCAGTATTTT.

V gene TRBV5-1 combines with J gene TRBJ1-4, with TRBD1 matching 10 bases. After removal of 2 bases from V and 5 bases from J, the junction contained 3 bases not matched to a gene. CDR3 length: 15 amino acids. Looked up from germline, CDR1 is SGHRS and CDR2 is YFSETQ. For the CDR3, the DNA is TGCGCCAGCAGCTTTTCGGGACAGGGGAATGAAAAACTGTTTTTT. This sequence encodes CASSFSGQGNEKLFF.

In this sample, this clone turned up a few times. The V call is TRBV6-1, the J call TRBJ2-1, with 8 bases that match TRBD1. J was trimmed by 5 bases and V by 2 bases; bases with no gene match: 11. The CDR3 is 17 residues long. Germline CDR1 reads MNHNS; CDR2 reads SASEGT. The CDR3 nucleotides read TGTGCCAGCAGTGAACTTTTTGGACAGGGTCAGAACAATGAGCAGTTCTTC. It yields the protein CASSELFGQGQNNEQFF.

V usage is TRBV15 and J usage is TRBJ1-5; 7 positions agree with TRBD1. This CDR3 region has 17 residues. Germline lookup yields CDR1 LNHNV and CDR2 YYDKDF (reference sequence). Trimming took 0 bases from V and 3 from J; bases not matched to a gene: 8. DNA of the CDR3: TGTGCCACCAGCAGAGATCTAGGGACAGTGAACAATCAGCCCCAGCATTTT. Amino acids: CATSRDLGTVNNQPQHF.

The CDR3 here is CASSFNSRGKFSYEQYV. The DNA of the CDR3 is TGTGCCAGCAGTTTTAATTCTCGGGGGAAATTCTCCTACGAGCAGTACGTC. This rearrangement joins TRBV28 to TRBJ2-7; possible D gene TRBD2, 6 bases. V lost 3 bases to trimming and J lost 0 bases, with 18 bases between them. Per the germline V gene, CDR1 is MDHEN and CDR2 is SYDVKM. The length of the CDR3 is 17 residues.

This clone was seen only once. The V gene is TRBV7-6, the J gene TRBJ1-3, with 9 nucleotides matching TRBD1. CDR1 is SGHVS and CDR2 is FNYEAQ in the germline V gene. V trimming: 4 bases; J trimming: 2 bases; junction bases outside the gene matches: 6. This CDR3 has 16 amino acids. CDR3 in DNA: TGTGCCAGCAGCTCCGCCGGGACAGGGACTGGAAACACCATATATTTT. Its translation is CASSSAGTGTGNTIYF.

The chain recombines TRBV19 with TRBJ1-3; D gene unclear. V lost 11 bases, J lost 2 bases, and 16 bases lay in between. CDR3 length: 14 residues. Germline-derived CDR1 and CDR2 are LNHDA and SQIVND (reference sequence). The CDR3 sequence is CAASDLSAGNTIYF. As DNA, the CDR3 is TGTGCCGCCTCTGATCTGTCAGCTGGAAACACCATATATTTT.

The rearrangement uses TRBV13 and TRBJ2-5, with no clear D. The CDR3 contains 14 residues. V was pared by 3 bases and J by 5 bases, with 13 bases between. Germline values: CDR1 PRHDT, CDR2 FYEKMQ (reference sequence). The CDR3 loop reads CASSFRGHEETQYF. CDR3 sequence (DNA): TGTGCCAGCAGCTTTCGCGGCCACGAGGAGACCCAGTACTTC.

This sequence joins TRBV3-1 (or the pseudogene TRBV3-2) and TRBJ2-3, with D perhaps TRBD1 (5 bases). The CDR3 loop spans 18 amino acids. V lost 1 base to trimming and J lost 0 bases, with 17 bases between them. Looked up from germline, CDR1 is LGHDT and CDR2 is YNNKEL (reference sequence). The CDR3 coding sequence is TGTGCCAGCAGCCAAGCGTCCAGGGCCAGCTCTAGCACAGATACGCAGTATTTT. Protein product: CASSQASRASSSTDTQYF.

V and J are TRBV25-1 and TRBJ1-6; D is perhaps TRBD1 (6 bases). There are 14 residues in the CDR3. The V gene's germline CDR1 is MGHDK and CDR2 SYGVNS. V was pared by 3 bases and J by 8 bases, with 11 bases between. The CDR3: CASSDTAGDSPLHF. Here the CDR3 DNA reads TGTGCCAGCAGTGATACGGCAGGGGATTCACCCCTCCACTTT.